One sample yielded the 25 T cell receptor beta chains listed below, sequenced in a study of cytomegalovirus exposure and HLA in healthy donors. Vbeta (60) and Jbeta (13) primers were used in the PCR. Profiling relied on immunoSEQ multiplex PCR, and the TCRdb table lists in-frame clones only, not all of them. The record lists some 55,000 clones, of which the ten most abundant hold approximately 7%. Source material: PBMCs. The receptors stem from a woman between 40 and 50 years old in good health and CMV-seronegative.

The gene calls are TRBV7-9 and TRBJ2-7, with 12 nucleotides matching TRBD2. Germline lookup yields CDR1 SEHNR and CDR2 FQNEAQ (reference sequence). After removal of 4 bases from V and 1 base from J, the junction contained 2 bases not matched to a gene. The CDR3 loop spans 15 amino acids. In DNA form, the CDR3 reads TGTGCCAGCAGCTCGACTAGCGGGGGTTCCTACGAGCAGTACTTC. Protein product: CASSSTSGGSYEQYF.

This chain joins TRBV20-1 and TRBJ2-2; D not certain. Trimming left V 3 bases short and J 6 bases short, with 5 bases between. The CDR3 extends over 11 amino acids. Germline V lookup: CDR1 DFQATT, CDR2 SNEGSKA (reference sequence). CDR3 loop: CSASPAGELFF. Here the CDR3 DNA reads TGCAGTGCTAGTCCAGCCGGGGAGCTGTTTTTT.

The chain links TRBV28 to TRBJ1-5; 9 bases align to TRBD1. The CDR3 is made up of 13 amino acids. The J segment lost 4 bases and the V segment lost 6 bases, leaving 1 base of the junction unmatched. CDR1 and CDR2 from the germline V gene are MDHEN and SYDVKM. CDR3 region: CASRGTGNQPQHF. Here the CDR3 DNA reads TGTGCCAGCAGGGGGACAGGGAATCAGCCCCAGCATTTT.

The chain employs TRBV4-1 and TRBJ2-1; TRBD2 agrees at 9 bases. This CDR3 contains 16 residues. Looked up from germline, CDR1 is MGHRA and CDR2 is YSYEKL. Trimming removed 6 bases from V and 3 bases from J; junction bases left unmatched: 9. This CDR3 is CASSSSGTSIYNEQFF. Here the CDR3 DNA reads TGCGCCAGCAGTTCTTCCGGGACTAGCATCTACAATGAGCAGTTCTTC.

The V and J genes are TRBV7-6 and TRBJ1-1, with unresolved D. The germline CDR1 and CDR2 sequences are SGHVS and FNYEAQ. The CDR3 has 13 amino acids. V shed 4 bases and J shed 1 base, with 7 bases lying between them. The CDR3 region has the DNA TGTGCCAGCAGCTACGGTAGGAACACTGAAGCTTTCTTT. The encoded protein is CASSYGRNTEAFF.

The chain employs TRBV5-6 and TRBJ1-1, with 7 bases aligning to TRBD1. In germline, CDR1 is SGHDT, CDR2 YYEEEE. The J segment lost 5 bases and the V segment lost 2 bases, leaving 15 bases of the junction unmatched. This CDR3 contains 17 residues. This CDR3 is CASSLYLQGTVGTEAFF. DNA for the CDR3: TGTGCCAGCAGCTTATATTTACAGGGGACGGTTGGAACTGAAGCTTTCTTT.

The rearrangement links TRBV18 to TRBJ2-1, with 7 positions matching TRBD2. CDR1 is KGHSH and CDR2 is LQKENI in the germline V gene. V dropped 4 bases and J dropped 5; count of bases not matched to a gene: 5. CDR3 length: 14 residues. The CDR3 reads CASSQREDDNEQFF. In DNA form, the CDR3 reads TGTGCCAGCTCACAACGGGAGGATGACAATGAGCAGTTCTTC.

The gene calls are TRBV28 and TRBJ1-2; 8 nucleotides align to TRBD1. The germline V gene has CDR1 MDHEN and CDR2 SYDVKM. J was trimmed by 1 base and V by 1 base; bases with no gene match: 5. CDR3 length equals 16 residues. The CDR3 protein is CASSLLGDRLNYGYTF. Here the CDR3 DNA reads TGTGCCAGCAGTTTATTAGGGGACAGGCTTAACTATGGCTACACCTTC.

In regard to this clone: Other DNA sequences of this sample code for an identical CDR3. The V gene is TRBV6-1, the J gene TRBJ1-1; possible D gene TRBD1, 5 bases. Between the trimmed V and J ends, which lost 4 bases and 4 bases, there was a span of 13 bases. The CDR3 extends over 14 amino acids. Germline assignment: CDR1 MNHNS and CDR2 SASEGT. In nucleotides, the CDR3 is TGTGCCAGCAGTGTGGAGGGGATGGGCACTGAAGCTTTCTTT. It encodes CASSVEGMGTEAFF.

The rearrangement joins TRBV18 to TRBJ1-2; 10 bases align to TRBD1. Per germline, CDR1 KGHSH and CDR2 LQKENI. The V segment lost 3 bases and the J segment 5 bases; nucleotides outside the gene matches: 15. CDR3 length: 18 residues. The CDR3 reads CASSPARDRGPRNYGYTF. CDR3 nucleotides: TGTGCCAGCTCACCTGCCCGGGACAGGGGTCCCCGGAATTATGGCTACACCTTC. Drawing the rest from reference TRBV18 and TRBJ1-2, the complete variable domain is NAGVMQNPRHLVRRRGQEARLRCSPMKGHSHVYWYRQLPEEGLKFMVYLQKENIIDESGMPKERFSAEFPKEGPSILRIQQVVRGDSAAYFCASSPARDRGPRNYGYTFGSGTRLTVV.

The V gene is TRBV7-2, the J gene TRBJ1-1; D may be TRBD1 (5 bases). Germline V lookup: CDR1 SGHTA, CDR2 FQGNSA. Deletions cut 5 bases from V and 5 bases from J, with 15 bases between. This CDR3 is 14 amino acids long. CDR3 residues: CASSQTLGETEAFF. Written as DNA, the CDR3 is TGTGCCAGCAGCCAAACCTTAGGGGAAACTGAAGCTTTCTTT.

J is TRBJ2-2 and V is TRBV19; possibly TRBD2 for D (6 bases). Trimming cost V 4 bases and J 0 bases, with 15 bases left between them. The CDR3 is made up of 17 amino acids. Germline V gene data show CDR1 as LNHDA and CDR2 as SQIVND (reference sequence). CDR3 amino acids: CASSTAFGTSNTGELFF. Here the CDR3 DNA reads TGTGCCAGTAGTACCGCTTTCGGGACTTCGAACACCGGGGAGCTGTTTTTT.

The gene calls are TRBV25-1 and TRBJ1-4; 8 nucleotides align to TRBD1. The J segment lost 7 bases and the V segment lost 2 bases, leaving 6 bases of the junction unmatched. This CDR3 contains 15 residues. Germline CDR1 and CDR2: MGHDK and SYGVNS. CDR3 in amino acids: CASSEEDRDGEKLFF. The CDR3 coding sequence is TGTGCCAGCAGTGAAGAGGACAGGGATGGTGAAAAACTGTTTTTT.

V gene TRBV7-9 combines with J gene TRBJ2-4, with D possibly matching TRBD1 (5 bases). Germline V gene sequence: CDR1 SEHNR, CDR2 FQNEAQ (reference sequence). V was cut by 2 bases and J by 2 bases, with 10 bases left in between. The CDR3 contains 15 residues. This CDR3 reads CASSLMAGSKNIQYF. In DNA, the CDR3 is TGTGCCAGCAGCTTAATGGCAGGGTCCAAAAACATTCAGTACTTC.

The gene calls are TRBV6-1 and TRBJ2-5, with 13 bases that match TRBD2. This CDR3 is built from 15 residues. Germline V gene lookup returns CDR1 MNHNS and CDR2 SASEGT. V shed 7 bases, J shed 7 bases, and the junction held 9 bases outside the gene matches. CDR3 sequence (DNA): TGTGCCAGCATCGAGACTAGCGGGGGGTCAGGGACCCAGTACTTC. Its translation: CASIETSGGSGTQYF.

The rearrangement links TRBV5-4 to TRBJ1-2; no reliable D call. The CDR3 has 13 amino acids. The germline V and J ends were trimmed by 2 bases and 2 bases, with 7 bases remaining between them. The V gene's germline CDR1 is SGHNT and CDR2 YYREEE (reference sequence). The CDR3 protein is CASSLGENYGYTF. In nucleotides, the CDR3 is TGTGCCAGCAGCTTAGGAGAAAACTATGGCTACACCTTC.

CDR3 sequence reads: CASSEQAGHTQYF. The CDR3 nucleotides are TGTGCCAGTAGTGAGCAGGCTGGGCATACCCAGTACTTC. V gene TRBV19 combines with J gene TRBJ2-5; D not certain. The CDR3 sequence is 13 residues long. The ends were cut back, 5 bases at V and 8 bases at J, with 15 bases in the middle. Germline CDR1 reads LNHDA; CDR2 reads SQIVND (reference sequence).

The chain combines TRBV29-1 with TRBJ2-5, with D tentatively TRBD2 (6 bases). In germline, CDR1 is SQVTM, CDR2 ANQGSEA. The CDR3 runs 12 residues. The ends were cut back, 7 bases at V and 4 bases at J, with 13 bases in the middle. The chain's CDR3 is CSDRMEGETQYF. The CDR3 DNA is TGCAGCGACAGAATGGAGGGAGAGACCCAGTACTTC. The full variable domain, rest sourced from reference TRBV29-1 and TRBJ2-5, is SAVISQKPSRDICQRGTSLTIQCQVDSQVTMMFWYRQQPGQSLTLIATANQGSEATYESGFVIDKFPISRPNLTFSTLTVSNMSPEDSSIYLCSDRMEGETQYFGPGTRLLVL.

The V and J genes are TRBV30 and TRBJ1-1; D is possibly TRBD1 (6 bases). Trimming stripped 5 bases from V and 0 bases from J, with 16 bases between. The V gene's germline CDR1 is GTSNPN and CDR2 SVGIG (reference sequence). The CDR3 consists of 15 residues. CDR3 residues: CAWLGQTLMNTEAFF. Here the CDR3 DNA reads TGTGCCTGGTTAGGACAGACATTAATGAACACTGAAGCTTTCTTT.

The chain carries TRBV19 and TRBJ2-7; D is unclear. The CDR3 runs 14 residues. Germline V gene lookup returns CDR1 LNHDA and CDR2 SQIVND (reference sequence). Trimming cost V 0 bases and J 0 bases, with 6 bases left between them. CDR3 sequence reads: CASSIEHTSYEQYF. The CDR3 nucleotides read TGTGCCAGTAGTATAGAGCACACCTCCTACGAGCAGTACTTC.

This chain joins TRBV4-2 and TRBJ2-7; 13 nucleotides align to TRBD2. The trim removed 1 base at V and 1 base at J, leaving 16 bases unmatched. Germline V gene sequence: CDR1 LGHNA, CDR2 YNFKEQ. This CDR3 is built from 21 residues. The CDR3 loop is CASSQVLAGGQTSINSYEQYF. CDR3 nucleotides: TGTGCCAGCAGCCAAGTACTAGCGGGGGGGCAAACCTCTATTAATTCCTACGAGCAGTACTTC.

The V call is TRBV6-1, the J call TRBJ2-1; D remains ambiguous. Germline assignment: CDR1 MNHNS and CDR2 SASEGT. The CDR3 contains 11 residues. Trimming left V 4 bases short and J 9 bases short, with 7 bases between. The CDR3 here is CASSVVFEQFF. The CDR3 bases are TGTGCCAGCAGTGTAGTGTTTGAGCAGTTCTTC.

The chain recombines TRBV4-1 with TRBJ2-5, with TRBD2 identical over 10 bases. J was trimmed by 5 bases and V by 1 base; bases with no gene match: 7. Germline CDR1 is MGHRA and CDR2 is YSYEKL. The CDR3 is 16 amino acids. The CDR3 is CASSQVATSGAETQYF. The CDR3, as DNA: TGCGCCAGCAGCCAAGTTGCCACTAGCGGGGCGGAGACCCAGTACTTC.

This chain links TRBV6-6 with TRBJ1-1; TRBD1 matches 7 bases. Germline CDR1 is MNHNY and CDR2 is SVGAGI (reference sequence). The CDR3 is made up of 12 amino acids. Trimming removed 6 bases from V and 7 bases from J; junction bases left unmatched: 5. CDR3 bases: TGTGCCAGCAGCAAACAGGGGAATGAAGCTTTCTTT. This translates into CASSKQGNEAFF.

The rearrangement links TRBV5-1 to TRBJ2-2; 7 positions match TRBD1. V was clipped by 1 base and J by 1 base; unmatched bases: 4. Per germline, CDR1 SGHRS and CDR2 YFSETQ. The CDR3 is made up of 16 amino acids. The CDR3, as DNA: TGCGCCAGCAGCTTGACCGGGACAGAGAACACCGGGGAGCTGTTTTTT. Protein sequence: CASSLTGTENTGELFF.